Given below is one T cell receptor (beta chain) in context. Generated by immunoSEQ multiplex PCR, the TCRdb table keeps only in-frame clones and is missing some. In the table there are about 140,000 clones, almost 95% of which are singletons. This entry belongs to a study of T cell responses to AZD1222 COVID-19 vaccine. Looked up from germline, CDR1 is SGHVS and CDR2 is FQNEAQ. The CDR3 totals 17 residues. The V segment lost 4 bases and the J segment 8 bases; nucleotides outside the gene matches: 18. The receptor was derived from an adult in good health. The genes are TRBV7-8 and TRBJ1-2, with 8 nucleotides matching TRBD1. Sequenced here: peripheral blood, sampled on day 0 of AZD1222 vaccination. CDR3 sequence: CASSYGGADRAFWGYTF. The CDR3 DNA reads TGTGCCAGCAGCTACGGGGGAGCGGACAGGGCCTTTTGGGGCTACACCTTC.